This is a list of T cell receptor beta chains from one sample in a study of pediatric ulcerative colitis. This table comes from immunoSEQ multiplex PCR, and its TCRdb copy is limited to in-frame clones, with some not included. The table has fewer than 40,000 clones, roughly 80% seen once. The sequencing input was blood. The receptors derive from a girl between 5 and 17 years old with moderate ulcerative colitis. Both conserved end residues are part of each CDR3. D genes are given only for firm matches. Clone size is stated in some rows and not others, as once, few, many or a class when expanded.

V: TRBV11-2; length: 15; size: -; J: TRBJ2-7; D: -; DNA: TGTGCCAGCAGCTTGGATAGGGGAATTGCAGGCGAGCAGTACTTC; CDR3: CASSLDRGIAGEQYF
V: TRBV6-6; length: 15; size: -; J: TRBJ2-7; D: TRBD1; DNA: TGTGCCAGCAGTTATGCTCGACAGGGATCCTACGAGCAGTACTTC; CDR3: CASSYARQGSYEQYF
V: TRBV7-2; length: 15; size: -; J: TRBJ1-2; D: -; DNA: TGTGCCAGCAGCGCGGTTACAAGGAACCGCTATGGCTACACCTTC; CDR3: CASSAVTRNRYGYTF
V: TRBV30; length: 13; size: -; J: TRBJ2-7; D: -; DNA: TGTGCCTGGACTGTTGGGACATCCTACGAGCAGTACTTC; CDR3: CAWTVGTSYEQYF
V: TRBV18; length: 16; size: -; J: TRBJ1-3; D: -; DNA: TGTGCCAGCACCGGACAGTTCCCCTCCTCTGGAAACACCATATATTTT; CDR3: CASTGQFPSSGNTIYF
V: TRBV5-1; length: 15; size: -; J: TRBJ1-1; D: -; DNA: TGCGCCAGCAGCGCCAGTCCGGGCGGGGGCACTGAAGCTTTCTTT; CDR3: CASSASPGGGTEAFF
V: TRBV6-4; length: 15; size: -; J: TRBJ2-7; D: -; DNA: TGTGCCAGTGGAGAACCTCAGGGGTTATCCTACGAGCAGTACTTC; CDR3: CASGEPQGLSYEQYF
V: TRBV6-5; length: 12; size: -; J: TRBJ1-2; D: -; DNA: TGTGCCAGCAAAAGTCATAACTATGGCTACACCTTC; CDR3: CASKSHNYGYTF
V: TRBV6-1; length: 12; size: -; J: TRBJ1-2; D: -; DNA: TGTGCCAGCAGTCCCGACAGGTTGAGCTACACCTTC; CDR3: CASSPDRLSYTF
V: TRBV19; length: 16; size: -; J: TRBJ2-2; D: TRBD1; DNA: TGTGCCAGTAGTCAACCGGGACAGGGGAGGACCGGGGAGCTGTTTTTT; CDR3: CASSQPGQGRTGELFF
V: TRBV10-3; length: 14; size: -; J: TRBJ1-5; D: -; DNA: TGTGCCATCAGGGGGGAAGGGGCAGATCAGCCCCAGCATTTT; CDR3: CAIRGEGADQPQHF
V: TRBV5-4; length: 15; size: -; J: TRBJ2-1; D: TRBD2; DNA: TGTGCCAGCAGCTTCGCTAGCGGGAGCTACAATGAGCAGTTCTTC; CDR3: CASSFASGSYNEQFF
V: TRBV5-4; length: 13; size: -; J: TRBJ1-2; D: -; DNA: TGTGCCAGCAGAAGGACAGAGGTTTATGGCTACACCTTC; CDR3: CASRRTEVYGYTF
V: TRBV5-4; length: 16; size: -; J: TRBJ2-1; D: TRBD1; DNA: TGTGCCAGCAGCGGCGCTCCGGGACAGGGGGTCTATGAGCAGTTCTTC; CDR3: CASSGAPGQGVYEQFF
V: TRBV27; length: 13; size: -; J: TRBJ1-4; D: TRBD1; DNA: TGTGCCAGCAGTTGGGACAGGAATGAAAAACTGTTTTTT; CDR3: CASSWDRNEKLFF
V: TRBV9; length: 13; size: -; J: TRBJ2-7; D: TRBD2; DNA: TGTGCCAGCAGCGTAGGGGGGGGTGCCGAGCAGTACTTC; CDR3: CASSVGGGAEQYF
V: TRBV19; length: 19; size: -; J: TRBJ2-3; D: TRBD1; DNA: TGTGCCAGTAGTATAGGACGGACAGGGGGCGCTTCGGCCAGCGATACGCAGTATTTT; CDR3: CASSIGRTGGASASDTQYF
V: TRBV11-2; length: 14; size: -; J: TRBJ2-5; D: TRBD1; DNA: TGTGCCAGCAGCCATTACAGGGGGACGGAGACCCAGTACTTC; CDR3: CASSHYRGTETQYF
V: TRBV18; length: 16; size: once; J: TRBJ2-3; D: TRBD1; DNA: TGTGCCAGCTCACCCCAGGGACAGGGGGCGACAGATACGCAGTATTTT; CDR3: CASSPQGQGATDTQYF
V: TRBV30; length: 15; size: -; J: TRBJ2-2; D: -; DNA: TGTGCCTGGAGTGTAATCGGCCTGAACACCGGGGAGCTGTTTTTT; CDR3: CAWSVIGLNTGELFF
V: TRBV5-6; length: 14; size: -; J: TRBJ2-4; D: -; DNA: TGTGCCAGCAGCTTAACTAGGGGCCTAAACATTCAGTACTTC; CDR3: CASSLTRGLNIQYF
V: TRBV4-3; length: 15; size: once; J: TRBJ1-2; D: -; DNA: TGCGCCAGCAGCCAAATTGGGGCAGGGGACTATGGCTACACCTTC; CDR3: CASSQIGAGDYGYTF
V: TRBV27; length: 12; size: -; J: TRBJ1-1; D: -; DNA: TGTGCCAGCAGTCCACAGGGAGCGGGTGCTTTCTTT; CDR3: CASSPQGAGAFF
V: TRBV19; length: 16; size: -; J: TRBJ2-1; D: TRBD2; DNA: TGTGCCAGTACGGGGGGAGCGGCGAGCTCCTACAATGAGCAGTTCTTC; CDR3: CASTGGAASSYNEQFF
V: TRBV5-4; length: 16; size: -; J: TRBJ1-3; D: -; DNA: TGTGCCAGCAGCGGGGGACCCTTCCTGGGCGGAAACACCATATATTTT; CDR3: CASSGGPFLGGNTIYF
V: TRBV6-4; length: 14; size: -; J: TRBJ2-5; D: TRBD1; DNA: TGTGCCAGCAGTGACGGACAGGGGGCAGAGACCCAGTACTTC; CDR3: CASSDGQGAETQYF
V: TRBV27; length: 15; size: -; J: TRBJ2-7; D: TRBD1; DNA: TGTGCCAGCAGTTTCACAGGGGGCGCCCCGCGAGAGCAGTACTTC; CDR3: CASSFTGGAPREQYF
V: TRBV29-1; length: 11; size: -; J: TRBJ2-3; D: -; DNA: TGCAGCGTTGGCCCCGGGGATACGCAGTATTTT; CDR3: CSVGPGDTQYF
V: TRBV7-2; length: 15; size: -; J: TRBJ2-7; D: TRBD1; DNA: TGTGCCAGCAGCTTTGGGACAGGGGGACTCTCCGAGCAGTACTTC; CDR3: CASSFGTGGLSEQYF
V: TRBV6-1; length: 14; size: -; J: TRBJ1-3; D: -; DNA: TGTGCCAGCAGTGGACATATCTCTGGAAACACCATATATTTT; CDR3: CASSGHISGNTIYF
V: TRBV6-1; length: 14; size: once; J: TRBJ1-4; D: -; DNA: TGTGCCAGCAGAGTCGGTACGACTAATGAAAAACTGTTTTTT; CDR3: CASRVGTTNEKLFF
V: TRBV18; length: 15; size: -; J: TRBJ1-1; D: -; DNA: TGTGCCAGCTCACCTCGACAAGGCGCGAACACTGAAGCTTTCTTT; CDR3: CASSPRQGANTEAFF
V: TRBV11-2; length: 14; size: -; J: TRBJ1-1; D: -; DNA: TGTGCCAGCAGCCCTCTCGGAGCGGTCACTGAAGCTTTCTTT; CDR3: CASSPLGAVTEAFF
V: TRBV7-8; length: 14; size: -; J: TRBJ2-4; D: TRBD1; DNA: TGTGCCAGCAGCTTAGAGAGGGGGCGCTCCATTCAGTACTTC; CDR3: CASSLERGRSIQYF
V: TRBV15; length: 15; size: -; J: TRBJ2-2; D: -; DNA: TGTGCCACCAGCTCCTCTTACAGGAAGACCGGGGAGCTGTTTTTT; CDR3: CATSSSYRKTGELFF
V: TRBV19; length: 14; size: -; J: TRBJ1-2; D: -; DNA: TGTGCCAGTAGTATAGATTATCGAGGCTATGGCTACACCTTC; CDR3: CASSIDYRGYGYTF
V: TRBV7-2; length: 15; size: -; J: TRBJ2-7; D: TRBD2; DNA: TGTGCCAGCAGCTTATCCTTGCGGGAGGTCTACGAGCAGTACTTC; CDR3: CASSLSLREVYEQYF
V: TRBV7-6; length: 14; size: -; J: TRBJ2-1; D: TRBD2; DNA: TGTGCCAGCAGCTTAACGGGGGGCTACAATGAGCAGTTCTTC; CDR3: CASSLTGGYNEQFF
V: TRBV5-8; length: 12; size: -; J: TRBJ1-5; D: -; DNA: TGTGCCAGCAGCTTACGAGGTCAGCCCCAGCATTTT; CDR3: CASSLRGQPQHF
V: TRBV2; length: 12; size: -; J: TRBJ1-2; D: -; DNA: TGTGCCAGCAGATTCCAGGGGAAGGGCTACACCTTC; CDR3: CASRFQGKGYTF
V: TRBV7-9; length: 14; size: -; J: TRBJ2-5; D: -; DNA: TGTGCCAGCAGCTCTATTCAGGGGCAAGAGACCCAGTACTTC; CDR3: CASSSIQGQETQYF
V: TRBV7-9; length: 13; size: -; J: TRBJ1-1; D: -; DNA: TGTGCCAGCAGCGACATGTATAGGACTGAAGCTTTCTTT; CDR3: CASSDMYRTEAFF
V: TRBV10-3; length: 20; size: -; J: TRBJ2-1; D: -; DNA: TGTGCCATCAGTCGCCCTCGGGACGTTGTCTCTATCAGCTCCTACAATGAGCAGTTCTTC; CDR3: CAISRPRDVVSISSYNEQFF
V: TRBV30; length: 13; size: -; J: TRBJ2-5; D: -; DNA: TGTGCCTGGAGTGTACGTATTGCAGAGACCCAGTACTTC; CDR3: CAWSVRIAETQYF
V: TRBV4-2; length: 15; size: -; J: TRBJ2-5; D: -; DNA: TGTGCCAGCAGCCTAGGCGGGACTTCCCAAGAGACCCAGTACTTC; CDR3: CASSLGGTSQETQYF
V: TRBV27; length: 14; size: once; J: TRBJ2-2; D: TRBD2; DNA: TGTGCCAGCAGTTTATTCGGGGGGACCGGGGAGCTGTTTTTT; CDR3: CASSLFGGTGELFF
V: TRBV6-6; length: 13; size: -; J: TRBJ2-5; D: -; DNA: TGTGCCAGCAGCGGGACGGAAAAAGAGACCCAGTACTTC; CDR3: CASSGTEKETQYF
V: TRBV15; length: 15; size: -; J: TRBJ2-1; D: TRBD2; DNA: TGTGCCACCAGCATCGGACTAGCGGGTAACAATGAGCAGTTCTTC; CDR3: CATSIGLAGNNEQFF
V: TRBV19; length: 15; size: -; J: TRBJ2-2; D: TRBD2; DNA: TGTGCCAGTAGTCCGACTAGCGGGACCACCGGGGAGCTGTTTTTT; CDR3: CASSPTSGTTGELFF
V: TRBV28; length: 12; size: once; J: TRBJ1-1; D: -; DNA: TGTGCCAGCAGTCCAAGTTACACTGAAGCTTTCTTT; CDR3: CASSPSYTEAFF